This is a list of T cell receptor beta chains from one sample in a study of blood T cell repertoires in COVID-19. TCRdb's table, derived via immunoSEQ multiplex PCR, lists solely in-frame clones and lacks some. The repertoire holds some 180,000 clones, roughly 85% seen once, with 20% to 25% in the top ten. The sample was peripheral blood. The receptor set was obtained from a man in his 60s with active or convalescent COVID-19. Both conserved end residues are part of each CDR3. D genes are given only for firm matches. The listing skips clone size in some rows; elsewhere it reads once, few, many or a size class.

V gene	D gene	CDR3 length	clone size	J gene	CDR3 DNA	CDR3 protein
TRBV3-1/TRBV3-2	TRBD1	16	.	TRBJ1-3	TGTGCCAGCAGCCTTTCGACAGGGTATCCTGGAAACACCATATATTTT	CASSLSTGYPGNTIYF
TRBV5-1	.	16	.	TRBJ2-5	TGCGCCAGCAGCTTGGCCGTTGCGGGGAGCCAAGAGACCCAGTACTTC	CASSLAVAGSQETQYF
TRBV2	TRBD1	13	.	TRBJ1-5	TGTGCCAGCGGGACAGAGAGCAATCAGCCCCAGCATTTT	CASGTESNQPQHF
TRBV5-1	.	13	.	TRBJ1-1	TGCGCCAGCAGCATAATCCCGAACACTGAAGCTTTCTTT	CASSIIPNTEAFF
TRBV10-2	.	13	.	TRBJ2-3	TGCGCCAGCAGTGTGGGGGGTTCGGATACGCAGTATTTT	CASSVGGSDTQYF
TRBV6-5	TRBD1	15	.	TRBJ1-2	TGTGCCAGCAGTAACCCGGGACAGGGAATGGATCTGTACACCTTC	CASSNPGQGMDLYTF
TRBV29-1	.	13	.	TRBJ2-1	TGCAGCGGGGGGCGAGAGCGCTACAATGAGCAGTTCTTC	CSGGRERYNEQFF
TRBV30	TRBD1	17	few	TRBJ2-3	TGTGCCTGGAGGGGAACCGGGACAGGGGGTTCCACAGATACGCAGTATTTT	CAWRGTGTGGSTDTQYF
TRBV19	TRBD2	12	.	TRBJ2-1	TGTGCCGCCCGGGGGGGGCCCCATGAGCAGTTCTTC	CAARGGPHEQFF
TRBV11-2	.	12	.	TRBJ1-1	TGTGCCAGCAGCCTTCAACCAGGGTTTGCTTTCTTT	CASSLQPGFAFF
TRBV3-1/TRBV3-2	.	14	.	TRBJ2-7	TGTGCCAGCAGCACCAAACAGGGATTCTACGAGCAGTACTTC	CASSTKQGFYEQYF
TRBV5-6	TRBD1	15	.	TRBJ1-1	TGTGCCAGCAGCCCCCGGGACAGGGGTAGGACTGAAGCTTTCTTT	CASSPRDRGRTEAFF
TRBV3-1/TRBV3-2	TRBD1	14	.	TRBJ2-2	TGTGCCAGCAGACGACAGGGGAGTACCGGGGAGCTGTTTTTT	CASRRQGSTGELFF
TRBV7-9	.	14	many	TRBJ2-2	TGTGCCAGCAGCCCAGGGGCCGGAACCGGGGAGCTGTTTTTT	CASSPGAGTGELFF
TRBV10-3	TRBD1	15	.	TRBJ2-3	TGTGCCATCAGCTCAAGGGGACAGAGCACAGATACGCAGTATTTT	CAISSRGQSTDTQYF
TRBV6-5	TRBD1	14	.	TRBJ1-5	TGTGCCAGCTCCCGAGGGGACAGGGGGCAGCCCCAGCATTTT	CASSRGDRGQPQHF
TRBV29-1	.	11	.	TRBJ2-7	TGCAGCGTTCTTGTGAGTTACGAGCAGTACTTC	CSVLVSYEQYF
TRBV5-5	.	15	once	TRBJ2-7	TGTGCCAGCAGCTTGTCAGACAGTCAGGTCAACGAGCAGTACTTC	CASSLSDSQVNEQYF
TRBV19	.	16	.	TRBJ1-2	TGTGCCAGTAGTACCCCTCACGGGGGTTCTAACTATGGCTACACCTTC	CASSTPHGGSNYGYTF
TRBV5-1	.	14	.	TRBJ1-1	TGCGCCAGCAGCTCGACGACAGTGTCCACTGAAGCTTTCTTT	CASSSTTVSTEAFF
TRBV29-1	TRBD1	13	.	TRBJ2-7	TGCAGCGTCGTGGGACAGGGGGGGGACGAGCAGTACTTC	CSVVGQGGDEQYF
TRBV19	.	17	.	TRBJ1-2	TGTGCCAGTAGTATCAACTTAATCGGACAGAGCTATGGAAGCTACACCTTC	CASSINLIGQSYGSYTF
TRBV27	TRBD2	16	.	TRBJ2-2	TGTGCCAGCAGTCCCTCTAGCGGGCATTGGACCGGGGAGCTGTTTTTT	CASSPSSGHWTGELFF
TRBV4-2	TRBD2	17	.	TRBJ2-3	TGTGCCAGCAGCCAGTCACGAGCGGGGGGGATCACAGATACGCAGTATTTT	CASSQSRAGGITDTQYF
TRBV15	.	14	.	TRBJ1-2	TGTGCCACCAGCTTAAACCAGGGGAACTATGGCTACACCTTC	CATSLNQGNYGYTF
TRBV19	.	15	.	TRBJ2-3	TGTGCCAGTAGTATTCCCGGCGCGGGCACAGATACGCAGTATTTT	CASSIPGAGTDTQYF
TRBV6-1	.	18	.	TRBJ1-6	TGTGCCAGCAGTGAAGCAGGGCAGGCGGGGATGAGGAATTCACCCCTCCACTTT	CASSEAGQAGMRNSPLHF
TRBV5-1	.	14	.	TRBJ2-4	TGCGCCAGCAGCTTTCGGGGAGCCAAAAACATTCAGTACTTC	CASSFRGAKNIQYF
TRBV2	TRBD1	16	.	TRBJ1-1	TGTGCCAGCAGGGCGCGGCGACAGGGGGAAGAGGTTGAAGCTTTCTTT	CASRARRQGEEVEAFF
TRBV9	.	16	.	TRBJ2-1	TGTGCCAGCAGCGTAGGCTACAGGGCCTCCTACAATGAGCAGTTCTTC	CASSVGYRASYNEQFF
TRBV4-1	TRBD2	17	.	TRBJ2-7	TGCGCCAGCAGCCAAGTTCCTAGCGGTGGAACAAAGTACGAGCAGTACTTC	CASSQVPSGGTKYEQYF
TRBV19	.	16	.	TRBJ1-1	TGTGCCAGTAGTATAATAAGTTGGGGCATGAACACTGAAGCTTTCTTT	CASSIISWGMNTEAFF